These 17 T cell receptor beta chains originate from one sample sequenced in a study of identical twins. TCRdb re-analysed the 5' RACE reads in MiXCR, keeping a single row per CDR3 protein. The table includes 1.5 million to 2 million distinct CDR3 sequences, about 31% detected once. Sequenced sample: cord blood. The receptors derive from a newborn girl in good health.

This clonotype was found a few times. V usage is TRBV2 and J usage is TRBJ1-6, with TRBD1 as a possible D gene (5 bases). This CDR3 has 17 amino acids. V was cut by 5 bases and J by 0 bases, with 14 bases left in between. Germline V CDR1 and CDR2: SNHLY, FYNNEI. CDR3 bases: TGTGCCAGCAGTCTAAGGGACTTAGGCTCCTATAATTCACCCCTCCACTTT. The encoded protein is CASSLRDLGSYNSPLHF.

This clonotype has just a few counts. This rearrangement joins TRBV27 to TRBJ2-1; 12 bases line up with TRBD2. The DNA end is a closer match to TRBJ2-7, so the J assignment may be wrong. CDR3 size: 15 residues. CDR1 is MNHEY, CDR2 SMNVEV, per germline (reference sequence). CDR3 in amino acids: CASRRLAGAYNEQYF. In DNA, the CDR3 is TGTGCCAGCAGACGACTAGCGGGAGCCTACAATGAGCAGTACTTC.

This clonotype turned up a few times. The V call is TRBV24-1, the J call TRBJ2-5, with D possibly TRBD2 on 5 matching bases. With 9 bases removed from V and 2 bases from J, the gap between germline ends came to 12 bases. Germline lookup yields CDR1 KGHDR and CDR2 SFDVKD. The CDR3 runs to 13 residues. The DNA for the CDR3 is TGTGCCACCTCACCGGGATCTCAAGAGACCCAGTACTTC. Encoded protein: CATSPGSQETQYF.

This chain joins TRBV29-1 and TRBJ2-7; 8 nucleotides agree with TRBD1. The V gene end was trimmed by 1 base and the J gene end by 2 bases; junction bases not matched to a gene: 10. The CDR3 runs 16 residues. Germline V lookup: CDR1 SQVTM, CDR2 ANQGSEA. In DNA form, the CDR3 reads TGCAGCGTTGAAGGAGGAACAGGGGGGCCTACCTACGAGCAGTACTTC. Residues: CSVEGGTGGPTYEQYF.

This clonotype showed up many times. V gene TRBV10-3 combines with J gene TRBJ2-5; 10 nucleotides align to TRBD1. The V gene's germline CDR1 is ENHRY and CDR2 SYGVKD. The CDR3 extends over 13 amino acids. The V gene end was trimmed by 11 bases and the J gene end by 5 bases; junction bases not matched to a gene: 8. This chain's CDR3 is CAVAGQGFETQYF. DNA for the CDR3: TGTGCCGTAGCGGGACAGGGGTTTGAGACCCAGTACTTC.

The gene calls are TRBV5-1 and TRBJ1-1; 7 nucleotides agree with TRBD1. V dropped 4 bases and J dropped 7; count of bases not matched to a gene: 4. CDR1 and CDR2 from the germline V gene are SGHRS and YFSETQ. The CDR3 is 12 residues long. The CDR3 DNA follows: TGCGCCAGCAGCCGGGGACAGCGTGAAGCTTTCTTT. This gives the protein CASSRGQREAFF.

The chain has TRBV5-1 and TRBJ1-4; D possibly corresponds to TRBD1 (6 bases). Trimming shortened V by 3 bases and J by 7 bases, and 13 bases separated the two germline ends. The CDR3 runs 14 residues. The V gene's germline CDR1 is SGHRS and CDR2 YFSETQ. Here the CDR3 reads CASSYAGAREKLFF. CDR3 bases: TGCGCCAGCAGCTATGCGGGGGCGCGTGAAAAACTGTTTTTT.

This clonotype was seen more than once but under ten times. The rearrangement uses TRBV11-2 and TRBJ2-1; 14 nucleotides line up with TRBD2. The V segment lost 5 bases and the J segment 0 bases; nucleotides outside the gene matches: 9. Germline CDR1 reads SGHAT; CDR2 reads FQNNGV. This CDR3 region has 19 residues. CDR3 residues: CASSPRTSGGRFSYNEQFF. DNA for the CDR3: TGTGCCAGCAGCCCTAGGACTAGCGGGGGGCGTTTCTCCTACAATGAGCAGTTCTTC.

The chain employs TRBV11-2 and TRBJ1-5; D unclear. This CDR3 is 15 amino acids long. Germline-derived CDR1 and CDR2 are SGHAT and FQNNGV. V was shortened by 0 bases and J by 3 bases, with 9 bases between the two germline ends. CDR3 sequence (DNA): TGTGCCAGCAGCTTAGACTCCAGCCTCAATCAGCCCCAGCATTTT. Translating gives CASSLDSSLNQPQHF. Full variable domain (missing parts from reference TRBV11-2 and TRBJ1-5): EAGVAQSPRYKIIEKRQSVAFWCNPISGHATLYWYQQILGQGPKLLIQFQNNGVVDDSQLPKDRFSAERLKGVDSTLKIQPAKLEDSAVYLCASSLDSSLNQPQHFGDGTRLSIL.

This clonotype came up many times. The rearrangement joins TRBV24-1 to TRBJ2-1; 7 bases line up with TRBD2. CDR1 is KGHDR and CDR2 is SFDVKD in the germline V gene. V shed 9 bases, J shed 8 bases, and the junction held 3 bases outside the gene matches. The CDR3 is made up of 11 amino acids. The CDR3 coding sequence is TGTGCCACCGGGAGGGAGGATGAGCAGTTCTTC. It yields the protein CATGREDEQFF.

The chain uses TRBV30 and TRBJ2-7; no clear D gene. There are 11 residues in the CDR3. Germline loops: CDR1 GTSNPN, CDR2 SVGIG (reference sequence). V lost 0 bases, J lost 6 bases, and 6 bases lay in between. The CDR3 region is CAWSVPGEQYF. Here the CDR3 DNA reads TGTGCCTGGAGTGTCCCGGGCGAGCAGTACTTC.

This rearrangement joins TRBV28 to TRBJ1-5, with D maybe TRBD1 (5 bases). The CDR3 is made up of 12 amino acids. CDR1 and CDR2 (germline): MDHEN, SYDVKM. Trimming shortened V by 7 bases and J by 6 bases, and 10 bases separated the two germline ends. The DNA of the CDR3 is TGTGCCAGCAAGCAGGGAACTCAGCCCCAGCATTTT. Translation gives CASKQGTQPQHF.

The rearrangement joins TRBV20-1 to TRBJ1-4; D might be TRBD1 (6 bases). The CDR3 has 13 amino acids. V was shortened by 0 bases and J by 14 bases, with 16 bases between the two germline ends. CDR1 DFQATT and CDR2 SNEGSKA come from the germline V gene (reference sequence). This chain's CDR3 is CSARDVYRAGLFF. The CDR3 bases are TGCAGTGCTAGAGATGTGTACAGGGCGGGCCTGTTTTTT.

V gene TRBV4-2 combines with J gene TRBJ2-7; 7 bases align to TRBD2. This CDR3 has 17 residues. After removal of 0 bases from V and 0 bases from J, the junction contained 8 bases not matched to a gene. Per germline, CDR1 LGHNA and CDR2 YNFKEQ. CDR3 amino acids: CASSQDQGLTYSYEQYF. Here the CDR3 DNA reads TGTGCCAGCAGCCAAGATCAGGGACTAACTTACTCCTACGAGCAGTACTTC.

This chain joins TRBV28 and TRBJ2-1; 11 bases map to TRBD2. This CDR3 has 14 amino acids. Per the germline V gene, CDR1 is MDHEN and CDR2 is SYDVKM. V shed 3 bases and J 12 bases; nucleotides not matched to a gene: 7. The chain's CDR3 is CASSFETSGKRQFF. The CDR3 DNA is TGTGCCAGCAGTTTCGAGACTAGCGGGAAACGGCAGTTCTTC.

This clonotype appeared once. The chain employs TRBV27 and TRBJ1-2, with 8 bases identical to TRBD1. Germline V gene data show CDR1 as MNHEY and CDR2 as SMNVEV (reference sequence). The CDR3 is 17 residues long. V dropped 2 bases and J dropped 4; count of bases not matched to a gene: 12. CDR3 bases: TGTGCCAGCAGTTTAACGGCAGGGGGCCGCCGTTCCTATGGCTACACCTTC. It is translated as CASSLTAGGRRSYGYTF.

This clonotype was recorded a few times. The chain couples TRBV20-1 to TRBJ1-6; D might be TRBD1 (6 bases). Germline CDR1 and CDR2: DFQATT and SNEGSKA (reference sequence). The V gene lost 6 bases and the J gene lost 6 bases, with 18 bases spanning the gap. This CDR3 is built from 15 residues. CDR3 in DNA: TGCAGTGCGCCGCCACCGGGACATCCTAATTCACCCCTCCACTTT. This encodes CSAPPPGHPNSPLHF.